Sequencing of this T cell receptor beta chain was carried out in a study of blood T cell repertoires in COVID-19. This CDR3 comprises 15 residues. V shed 1 base and J 5 bases; nucleotides not matched to a gene: 6. Germline assignment: CDR1 LGHDT and CDR2 YNNKEL (reference sequence). Here immunoSEQ multiplex PCR was the method, and the copy in TCRdb shows in-frame clones only, minus some. The table shows fewer than 450,000 clones, with roughly 90% occurring only once. This chain uses TRBV3-1 (or the pseudogene TRBV3-2) with TRBJ2-7; 9 nucleotides match TRBD1. The TCR was taken from a woman under 40 who had recovered from COVID-19. Source material: PBMCs or T cells enriched from blood (not recorded which). CDR3 nucleotides: TGTGCCAGCAGCCAAGCCGGGACAGGGTCCCACGAGCAGTACTTC. Translated: CASSQAGTGSHEQYF.